This note documents a single TCR beta chain sequence. This sample is part of a study of technical replicates of blood from several donors. In germline, CDR1 is MDHEN, CDR2 SYDVKM. V was clipped by 6 bases and J by 1 base, with 13 bases between them. The CDR3 is 15 amino acids. The data were produced by immunoSEQ multiplex PCR, yet TCRdb's version contains in-frame clones alone and is incomplete. The repertoire consists of 75,000 to 100,000 clones, with about 95% occurring once and the leading ten covering about 0.3%. V and J are TRBV28 and TRBJ1-3; TRBD1 is a possible D gene (6 bases). Source material: T cells isolated from PBMCs. This sequence was found in a human donor in good health. CDR3 in amino acids: CASSQTRGSGNTIYF. The CDR3 region has the DNA TGTGCCAGCAGCCAAACCAGGGGATCTGGAAACACCATATATTTT.